A selection of T cell receptor beta chains follows, all from one sample in a study of blood T cell repertoires in COVID-19. TCRdb keeps only in-frame clones here, not all; method: immunoSEQ multiplex PCR. The sample gives 250,000 to 350,000 clones, 75% to 90% of which show up once; roughly 4% is in the top ten. Sequenced input: PBMCs or T cells enriched from blood (not recorded which). The receptors were sampled from a woman aged 25 to 45 who had recovered from COVID-19. CDR3s include the opening cysteine and the closing phenylalanine or tryptophan. Each record gives: D gene, J gene, clone size, V gene, CDR3 protein, CDR3 DNA. The D gene is left open where the match is weak. Clone size, where shown, is once, few, many, or a class for clones that have expanded.

D gene: TRBD1
J gene: TRBJ2-7
clone size: NA
V gene: TRBV6-2/TRBV6-3
CDR3 protein: CASSYSIDRGYEQYF
CDR3 DNA: TGTGCCAGCAGTTACTCGATCGACAGGGGCTACGAGCAGTACTTC

D gene: NA
J gene: TRBJ1-4
clone size: NA
V gene: TRBV19
CDR3 protein: CASNQGEGENEKLFF
CDR3 DNA: TGTGCCAGTAATCAAGGGGAAGGGGAAAATGAAAAACTGTTTTTT

D gene: TRBD2
J gene: TRBJ2-2
clone size: once
V gene: TRBV9
CDR3 protein: CASSVATSGRANTGELFF
CDR3 DNA: TGTGCCAGCAGCGTAGCGACTAGCGGGAGGGCTAACACCGGGGAGCTGTTTTTT

D gene: TRBD2
J gene: TRBJ2-7
clone size: NA
V gene: TRBV6-2/TRBV6-3
CDR3 protein: CASSNGGVAYEQYF
CDR3 DNA: TGTGCCAGCAGCAATGGGGGGGTCGCCTACGAGCAGTACTTC

D gene: TRBD1
J gene: TRBJ1-2
clone size: NA
V gene: TRBV4-2
CDR3 protein: CASSQGSTGSIGYGYTF
CDR3 DNA: TGTGCCAGCAGCCAAGGGTCGACAGGGTCTATAGGGTATGGCTACACCTTC

D gene: NA
J gene: TRBJ1-2
clone size: once
V gene: TRBV28
CDR3 protein: CASRLLNYGYTF
CDR3 DNA: TGTGCCAGCCGACTGTTAAACTATGGCTACACCTTC

D gene: TRBD1
J gene: TRBJ1-6
clone size: NA
V gene: TRBV28
CDR3 protein: CASSSGQGGNSPLHF
CDR3 DNA: TGTGCCAGCAGTTCAGGACAGGGGGGAAATTCACCCCTCCACTTT

D gene: TRBD1
J gene: TRBJ1-1
clone size: NA
V gene: TRBV20-1
CDR3 protein: CSASRGREAFF
CDR3 DNA: TGCAGTGCTTCAAGGGGGCGCGAAGCTTTCTTT

D gene: NA
J gene: TRBJ2-7
clone size: NA
V gene: TRBV11-2
CDR3 protein: CASSLTRDLSSYEQYF
CDR3 DNA: TGTGCCAGCAGCTTAACTCGGGATCTAAGCTCCTACGAGCAGTACTTC

D gene: NA
J gene: TRBJ2-5
clone size: NA
V gene: TRBV5-1
CDR3 protein: CASSLDGGQETQYF
CDR3 DNA: TGCGCCAGCAGCTTGGACGGTGGCCAAGAGACCCAGTACTTC

D gene: TRBD2
J gene: TRBJ2-5
clone size: NA
V gene: TRBV7-9
CDR3 protein: CASSLGLAEETQYF
CDR3 DNA: TGTGCCAGCAGCTTAGGACTAGCCGAAGAGACCCAGTACTTC

D gene: NA
J gene: TRBJ2-2
clone size: NA
V gene: TRBV9
CDR3 protein: CASSAESGGELFF
CDR3 DNA: TGTGCCAGCAGCGCCGAGAGCGGCGGGGAGCTGTTTTTT

D gene: TRBD1
J gene: TRBJ2-7
clone size: NA
V gene: TRBV25-1
CDR3 protein: CASKAMAGTGTYEQYF
CDR3 DNA: TGTGCCAGCAAAGCTATGGCCGGGACAGGGACCTACGAGCAGTACTTC

D gene: TRBD2
J gene: TRBJ2-7
clone size: NA
V gene: TRBV5-1
CDR3 protein: CASSFISGLASSEQYF
CDR3 DNA: TGCGCCAGCAGCTTCATATCGGGACTAGCGTCCTCCGAGCAGTACTTC

D gene: TRBD1
J gene: TRBJ2-7
clone size: NA
V gene: TRBV27
CDR3 protein: CASSLGPTGGYEQYF
CDR3 DNA: TGTGCCAGCAGCCTCGGTCCCACAGGGGGCTACGAGCAGTACTTC

D gene: TRBD1
J gene: TRBJ2-7
clone size: NA
V gene: TRBV28
CDR3 protein: CASSLGTGTIYEQYF
CDR3 DNA: TGTGCCAGCAGTTTAGGGACAGGGACGATCTACGAGCAGTACTTC

D gene: TRBD2
J gene: TRBJ2-1
clone size: NA
V gene: TRBV7-9
CDR3 protein: CASRGGLAGYNEQFF
CDR3 DNA: TGTGCCAGCAGGGGGGGACTAGCGGGATACAATGAGCAGTTCTTC

D gene: NA
J gene: TRBJ1-2
clone size: NA
V gene: TRBV5-1
CDR3 protein: CASSLAVSGQSYGYTF
CDR3 DNA: TGCGCCAGCAGCTTGGCCGTGTCAGGGCAAAGCTATGGCTACACCTTC

D gene: NA
J gene: TRBJ2-1
clone size: NA
V gene: TRBV28
CDR3 protein: CASSLDSLNEQFF
CDR3 DNA: TGTGCCAGCAGTTTGGATAGCCTCAATGAGCAGTTCTTC

D gene: TRBD1
J gene: TRBJ2-7
clone size: once
V gene: TRBV5-4
CDR3 protein: CASSPATGQTYEQYF
CDR3 DNA: TGTGCCAGCAGCCCGGCGACAGGGCAGACCTACGAGCAGTACTTC

D gene: NA
J gene: TRBJ1-1
clone size: NA
V gene: TRBV5-1
CDR3 protein: CASSLDPGGTEAFF
CDR3 DNA: TGCGCCAGCAGCTTGGATCCGGGGGGAACTGAAGCTTTCTTT

D gene: NA
J gene: TRBJ1-3
clone size: NA
V gene: TRBV30
CDR3 protein: CAWMTVDLSGNTIYF
CDR3 DNA: TGTGCCTGGATGACAGTTGACCTCTCTGGAAACACCATATATTTT

D gene: TRBD2
J gene: TRBJ2-1
clone size: NA
V gene: TRBV29-1
CDR3 protein: CSVSSGRASVNEQFF
CDR3 DNA: TGCAGCGTCTCTAGCGGGAGGGCCTCTGTGAATGAGCAGTTCTTC

D gene: NA
J gene: TRBJ1-3
clone size: NA
V gene: TRBV28
CDR3 protein: CASRPTGRDTIYF
CDR3 DNA: TGTGCCAGCAGACCAACAGGGAGGGACACCATATATTTT

D gene: TRBD2
J gene: TRBJ2-1
clone size: NA
V gene: TRBV11-2
CDR3 protein: CASSPRASGGAYNEQFF
CDR3 DNA: TGTGCCAGCAGCCCCCGGGCTAGCGGGGGGGCCTACAATGAGCAGTTCTTC

D gene: TRBD1
J gene: TRBJ1-5
clone size: once
V gene: TRBV9
CDR3 protein: CASSVDDRGENQPQHF
CDR3 DNA: TGTGCCAGCAGCGTAGACGACAGGGGAGAGAATCAGCCCCAGCATTTT

D gene: TRBD1
J gene: TRBJ1-3
clone size: NA
V gene: TRBV28
CDR3 protein: CASSQRSQGARGNTIYF
CDR3 DNA: TGTGCCAGCAGTCAGCGGTCACAGGGGGCGCGAGGAAACACCATATATTTT

D gene: TRBD2
J gene: TRBJ2-7
clone size: once
V gene: TRBV30
CDR3 protein: CAWRVFPHASGGDRNEQYF
CDR3 DNA: TGTGCCTGGAGGGTTTTCCCCCACGCTAGCGGGGGGGATAGGAACGAGCAGTACTTC

D gene: TRBD2
J gene: TRBJ2-7
clone size: once
V gene: TRBV5-4
CDR3 protein: CASRMRPSGKEHEQYF
CDR3 DNA: TGTGCCAGCAGAATGAGACCTAGCGGGAAAGAGCACGAGCAGTACTTC